This TCR beta chain was recovered during a study of human T cells and chemical hapten exposure. This clonotype appeared a few times. Library preparation tagged each individual cDNA molecule with a unique molecular identifier. A single record per CDR3 protein comes from TCRdb applying MiXCR to the RACE reads. The table lists some 80,000 distinct CDR3 sequences, around a tenth of them singletons, with approximately 1.4% in the top ten. Germline V gene sequence: CDR1 SGDLS, CDR2 YYNGEE. The CDR3 runs to 14 residues. V lost 0 bases to trimming and J lost 3 bases, with 7 bases between them. Stated time point: patch test 2, 6 weeks after DPC sensitization. The treatment is: therapeutic diphenylcyclopropenone sensitization with weekly scalp DPC.

This receptor was taken from a man aged 18 to 30 with alopecia areata. Some clones in this sample may be carry-over from other donors' samples. The V gene is TRBV9, the J gene TRBJ2-1, with a tentative D call TRBD1 (5 bases). The source material was whole blood, sampled in connection with sensitization to the hapten diphenylcyclopropenone (DPC). The DNA for the CDR3 is TGTGCCAGCAGCGTAGTCACAGGCTACAATGAGCAGTTCTTC. Its protein is CASSVVTGYNEQFF.